A single sample is the source of the 24 T cell receptor beta chains below, sequenced in a study of blood T cell repertoires in COVID-19. Produced via immunoSEQ multiplex PCR; TCRdb's table is partial and in-frame only. Of around 56,000 clones in the sample, roughly 90% were seen once. The specimen sequenced was peripheral blood. The receptors were sampled from an elderly man with acute or convalescent COVID-19.

V usage is TRBV6-5 and J usage is TRBJ2-7, with D perhaps matching TRBD2 (6 bases). The V gene lost 8 bases and the J gene lost 2 bases, with 10 bases spanning the gap. The germline V gene encodes CDR1 MNHEY and CDR2 SVGAGI. The CDR3 covers 12 residues. CDR3 nucleotide sequence: TGTGCCAGCGGGCGGGGCACCTACGAGCAGTACTTC. It is translated as CASGRGTYEQYF.

V and J are TRBV6-5 and TRBJ1-2; 7 bases align to TRBD1. The CDR3 spans 15 residues. The V gene's germline CDR1 is MNHEY and CDR2 SVGAGI. V dropped 6 bases and J dropped 5; count of bases not matched to a gene: 12. The CDR3 region has the DNA TGTGCCAGCAGACCTCTACAGGGGATTGGGTATGGCTACACCTTC. Translated: CASRPLQGIGYGYTF.

The rearrangement joins TRBV29-1 to TRBJ2-5, with 8 bases lining up with TRBD2. Germline lookup yields CDR1 SQVTM and CDR2 ANQGSEA. The CDR3 loop spans 15 amino acids. After removal of 2 bases from V and 7 bases from J, the junction contained 12 bases not matched to a gene. Here the CDR3 DNA reads TGCAGCGTTGAACTGACGAGCGGGGGAGTAGGGACCCAGTACTTC. It encodes CSVELTSGGVGTQYF.

This chain links TRBV11-2 with TRBJ1-2, with a possible D match to TRBD1 (6 bases). V gave up 4 bases and J gave up 3 bases, with 18 bases separating them. There are 16 residues in the CDR3. Germline V gives CDR1 SGHAT, CDR2 FQNNGV. CDR3 bases: TGTGCCAGCAGCTCAACCCGGGACACCGACCACTATGGCTACACCTTC. Translation: CASSSTRDTDHYGYTF.

This chain joins TRBV28 and TRBJ1-5, with D unclear. Trimming cost V 2 bases and J 4 bases, with 9 bases left between them. Germline CDR1 reads MDHEN; CDR2 reads SYDVKM. This CDR3 is built from 14 residues. CDR3 amino acids: CASSLRSLNQPQHF. The CDR3 DNA is TGTGCCAGCAGTTTAAGGAGTCTTAATCAGCCCCAGCATTTT.

This clone has more than one count but fewer than ten. J is TRBJ2-3 and V is TRBV6-1, with 10 nucleotides matching TRBD2. V shed 4 bases and J 2 bases; nucleotides not matched to a gene: 12. CDR1 is MNHNS, CDR2 SASEGT, per germline. The CDR3 contains 18 residues. This chain's CDR3 is CASSANLGSGGFTDTQYF. The CDR3 coding sequence is TGTGCCAGCAGTGCTAATCTGGGTAGCGGGGGGTTCACAGATACGCAGTATTTT.

The chain carries TRBV15 and TRBJ2-3; tentatively, D is TRBD1 (6 bases). V was pared by 3 bases and J by 8 bases, with 24 bases between. This CDR3 contains 17 residues. The germline gives CDR1 LNHNV, CDR2 YYDKDF (reference sequence). CDR3 bases: TGTGCCACCAGCAGGGCGGCAGACAGGAGCATGAGAGGTACGCAGTATTTT. Protein: CATSRAADRSMRGTQYF.

The gene calls are TRBV4-2 and TRBJ2-2, with TRBD1 identical over 10 bases. J was trimmed by 2 bases and V by 5 bases; bases with no gene match: 8. The CDR3 is made up of 17 amino acids. CDR1 and CDR2 (germline): LGHNA, YNFKEQ. The CDR3 region is CASSNPDRGSNTGELFF. The CDR3 bases are TGTGCCAGCAGCAATCCGGACAGGGGGTCAAACACCGGGGAGCTGTTTTTT.

This clone appeared a single time. The chain recombines TRBV5-4 with TRBJ1-5; 7 bases match TRBD1. The CDR3 totals 15 residues. Germline values: CDR1 SGHNT, CDR2 YYREEE (reference sequence). V lost 4 bases to trimming and J lost 3 bases; unmatched junction nucleotides: 7. In DNA, the CDR3 is TGTGCCAGCAGCCTCGACAGGGCACTCAATCAGCCCCAGCATTTT. It codes for CASSLDRALNQPQHF.

The chain employs TRBV10-2 and TRBJ2-3; D is uncertain. Trimming shortened V by 5 bases and J by 4 bases, and 4 bases separated the two germline ends. This CDR3 contains 11 residues. Germline CDR1 WSHSY, CDR2 SAAADI. The CDR3 nucleotides read TGCGCCAGCAGTTCAGCAGATACGCAGTATTTT. Residues: CASSSADTQYF.

This chain's CDR3 is CASSRDSLSVGTDTQYF. In DNA, the CDR3 is TGTGCCAGTAGCCGGGACAGCCTCTCGGTAGGCACAGATACGCAGTATTTT. The chain couples TRBV19 to TRBJ2-3, with TRBD1 identical over 7 bases. The CDR3 runs to 17 residues. The germline V gene has CDR1 LNHDA and CDR2 SQIVND (reference sequence). The J segment lost 1 base and the V segment lost 6 bases, leaving 13 bases of the junction unmatched.

In its sample, this clone was seen once. Sequence at one end of the junction differs from germline and may be a read error. The chain employs TRBV7-3 and TRBJ2-2; unclear D gene. Germline CDR1 SGHTA, CDR2 FQGTGA. The CDR3 is 15 amino acids. CDR3 nucleotides: TGTGCCAGCAGCGTAACCAATGAGCCCACCGGGGAGCTGTTTTTT. Translating it yields CASSVTNEPTGELFF.

The chain couples TRBV15 to TRBJ1-2; TRBD1 matches 9 bases. The CDR3 has 13 amino acids. Germline V gene data show CDR1 as LNHNV and CDR2 as YYDKDF (reference sequence). With 4 bases clipped from V and 7 bases from J, the junction kept 4 bases outside the gene matches. CDR3 nucleotides: TGTGCCACCAGCATTAACAGGGGGCCTGGCTACACCTTC. Protein sequence: CATSINRGPGYTF.

The CDR3 region is CASSGQGGGELFF. Written as DNA, the CDR3 is TGTGCCAGCAGCGGACAGGGAGGCGGGGAGCTGTTTTTT. The J gene is TRBJ2-2, the V gene TRBV3-1 (or the pseudogene TRBV3-2); 8 bases map to TRBD1. Germline V gene lookup returns CDR1 LGHDT and CDR2 YNNKEL (reference sequence). This CDR3 is built from 13 residues. J lost 7 bases, V lost 5 bases, and 3 bases had no gene match.

The chain is built from TRBV12-5 and TRBJ2-7, with a weak D call TRBD2 (7 bases). Trimming took 7 bases from V and 1 from J, leaving 17 bases between them. CDR1 and CDR2 from the germline V gene are LGHNT and FRNRAP. This CDR3 has 15 amino acids. CDR3 residues: CASALGAGASYEQYF. The CDR3 region has the DNA TGTGCTAGTGCCCTTGGGGCGGGGGCGTCCTACGAGCAGTACTTC.

In the case of this clone: Other DNA variants within this sample encode the same CDR3. The chain is built from TRBV3-1 (or the pseudogene TRBV3-2) and TRBJ1-5; no definite D call. Trimming stripped 4 bases from V and 2 bases from J, with 6 bases between. The CDR3 is made up of 13 amino acids. CDR1 and CDR2 from the germline V gene are LGHDT and YNNKEL (reference sequence). CDR3 sequence (DNA): TGTGCCAGCAGCCCGTATGGCAATCAGCCCCAGCATTTT. Translated, it gives CASSPYGNQPQHF.

The chain combines TRBV5-1 with TRBJ2-1; perhaps TRBD2 as D (6 bases). V was pared by 4 bases and J by 2 bases, with 13 bases between. The germline V gene encodes CDR1 SGHRS and CDR2 YFSETQ. This CDR3 comprises 15 residues. The CDR3: CASSGDGGTYNEQFF. As DNA, the CDR3 is TGCGCCAGCAGCGGGGACGGGGGAACCTACAATGAGCAGTTCTTC.

The chain has TRBV19 and TRBJ2-7, with 7 bases matching TRBD2. CDR3 length: 16 residues. V shed 2 bases and J 2 bases; nucleotides not matched to a gene: 9. Germline V gene data show CDR1 as LNHDA and CDR2 as SQIVND (reference sequence). The CDR3 DNA reads TGTGCCAGTAGTATATATTTAACTAGCGACGCCTACGAGCAGTACTTC. Protein product: CASSIYLTSDAYEQYF.

This clone has a single count. The chain is built from TRBV9 and TRBJ2-6; 13 bases agree with TRBD2. Germline V gene sequence: CDR1 SGDLS, CDR2 YYNGEE. The ends lost 4 bases at V and 1 base at J; junction bases unmatched: 5. The CDR3 contains 18 residues. CDR3 coding DNA: TGTGCCAGCAGCAGGGGACTAGCGGGAACTTCTGGGGCCAACGTCCTGACTTTC. Protein: CASSRGLAGTSGANVLTF.

CDR3 residues: CASNERGGSPLHF. The CDR3 coding sequence is TGTGCCAGCAATGAGAGGGGGGGTTCACCCCTCCACTTT. This chain connects TRBV2 to TRBJ1-6, with a weak D call TRBD1 (6 bases). Looked up from germline, CDR1 is SNHLY and CDR2 is FYNNEI. V was shortened by 7 bases and J by 9 bases, with 13 bases between the two germline ends. The CDR3 loop spans 13 amino acids.

The chain uses TRBV28 and TRBJ2-6; 8 bases match TRBD1. Trimming cost V 4 bases and J 2 bases; bases outside gene matches: 4. There are 16 residues in the CDR3. Germline loops: CDR1 MDHEN, CDR2 SYDVKM. The CDR3 DNA follows: TGTGCCAGCAGTTCAGGGGGCTTGGCTGGGGCCAACGTCCTGACTTTC. Protein product: CASSSGGLAGANVLTF.

The J gene is TRBJ2-5, the V gene TRBV6-1; unclear D gene. This CDR3 has 15 residues. The V and J ends lost 1 base and 5 bases respectively, with 14 bases between them. In germline, CDR1 is MNHNS, CDR2 SASEGT. CDR3 amino acids: CASSEGPISRETQYF. For the CDR3, the DNA is TGTGCCAGCAGTGAAGGGCCGATCTCGAGGGAGACCCAGTACTTC.

This rearrangement joins TRBV19 to TRBJ2-7; D possibly corresponds to TRBD2 (5 bases). The V end lost 5 bases, the J end lost 0 bases, and 11 bases lay between the germline ends. The V gene's germline CDR1 is LNHDA and CDR2 SQIVND (reference sequence). The CDR3 is 14 residues long. CDR3 bases: TGTGCCAGTAGTCTCGGGGTTAACTCCTACGAGCAGTACTTC. This gives the protein CASSLGVNSYEQYF.

The chain couples TRBV5-1 to TRBJ2-2, with D possibly TRBD1 on 6 matching bases. Trimming left V 4 bases short and J 1 base short, with 11 bases between. Germline CDR1 is SGHRS and CDR2 is YFSETQ. This CDR3 is 15 amino acids long. The chain's CDR3 is CASSPQDRNTGELFF. CDR3 nucleotides: TGCGCCAGCAGCCCGCAGGACAGGAACACCGGGGAGCTGTTTTTT.